The 3 T cell receptor beta chains below all came from one sample that was sequenced in a study of blood T cell repertoires in COVID-19. Profiling relied on immunoSEQ multiplex PCR, and the TCRdb table lists in-frame clones only, not all of them. This table has 200,000 to 250,000 clones, around 84% appearing once. The material sequenced was PBMCs or T cells enriched from blood (not recorded which). The origin of the receptors is a man aged 25 to 45 with acute COVID-19.

The chain employs TRBV6-6 and TRBJ1-1; D gene uncertain. Per germline, CDR1 MNHNY and CDR2 SVGAGI (reference sequence). The CDR3 contains 11 residues. The V end was cut by 6 bases, the J end by 10 bases, with 12 bases between. The DNA of the CDR3 is TGTGCCAGCAGCCCCCTCGTCGGAGCTTTCTTT. Translation: CASSPLVGAFF.

The chain joins TRBV3-1 (or the pseudogene TRBV3-2) to TRBJ2-5; 7 nucleotides agree with TRBD2. The CDR3 is 14 amino acids. Per germline, CDR1 LGHDT and CDR2 YNNKEL (reference sequence). The trim removed 8 bases at V and 1 base at J, leaving 7 bases unmatched. This chain's CDR3 is CASWLAETQETQYF. The CDR3 nucleotides read TGTGCCAGCTGGCTAGCGGAGACCCAAGAGACCCAGTACTTC.

V is TRBV4-1 and J is TRBJ1-2; 7 nucleotides agree with TRBD1. The CDR3 loop spans 16 amino acids. Germline V gene data show CDR1 as MGHRA and CDR2 as YSYEKL. V lost 2 bases and J lost 4; bases outside the gene matches: 10. CDR3 in DNA: TGCGCCAGCAGCCAACCGGTCAGGGGGTCAGGCTATGGCTACACCTTC. This codes for CASSQPVRGSGYGYTF.